This T cell receptor (beta chain) derives from a study of T cell repertoires in cytomegalovirus infection. There are many counts of this clonotype. Its target is not known. V gave up 1 base and J gave up 2 bases, with 19 bases separating them. The CDR3 has 18 residues. Germline V gene lookup returns CDR1 SGHTA and CDR2 FQGNSA. Points from the study as a whole: HLA-C-restricted CMV-specific TCR beta clonotypes were dominant in the ex vivo response. Carriers of CMV and the relevant HLA type were discriminated by public TCR beta frequency.

TCRdb re-analysed the reads in MiXCR, keeping a single row per CDR3 protein. The sample lists about half a million distinct CDR3 sequences; roughly a third were seen once. Sequencing was performed on cultured PBMCs, taken from culture after CMV antigen stimulation. This sequence joins TRBV7-2 and TRBJ2-3, with D perhaps matching TRBD2 (6 bases). This TCR was recovered from a human donor in good health (CMV status not recorded). Some clones in this sample may be carry-over from other donors' samples. CDR3 residues: CASSLVGSGGAFTDTQYF. The CDR3 DNA follows: TGTGCCAGCAGCTTAGTAGGGTCTGGAGGGGCCTTCACAGATACGCAGTATTTT.